This TCR beta chain was sequenced during a study of shared clonotypes between healthy human individuals. Turning to the study itself: Three plates each covered CD4 naive and memory; CD8 naive two, CD8 memory one. Notes on the study in general: Non-shared clonotypes had lower generation probabilities than clonotypes shared by all four sorted-subset donors. The low donor count limited represented genetic and exposure-history diversity.

This clone occurred a few times. Its cognate antigen is unknown. The sample holds other DNA sequences that translate to the same CDR3. Libraries were prepared by immunoSEQ multiplex PCR; TCRdb keeps only in-frame clonotypes and omits some of them. The sample consists of about 380,000 clones, 90% to 98% of them appearing once. The CDR3 loop spans 14 amino acids. Losses at the gene ends were 6 bases for V and 4 bases for J; bases not matched to a gene: 3. The V gene's germline CDR1 is MDHEN and CDR2 SYDVKM. V and J are TRBV28 and TRBJ2-7; 13 bases fit TRBD2. The origin of this receptor is a man younger than 45 in good health. Material: memory CD8+ T cells sorted from blood. The subset was: CD45RO+ cells pooled with CCR7-negative TemRA cells. In DNA, the CDR3 is TGTGCCAGCAGGCGGACTAGCGGGAGTTACGAGCAGTACTTC. It is translated as CASRRTSGSYEQYF.